This T cell receptor beta chain came from a study of response to subunit inactivated influenza vaccine. Note on this clonotype: Its antigen is unknown.

Notes on the study in general: There was a suggestion from the authors that each seasonal influenza vaccination recruits few new T cells.

TCRdb recomputed calls from the RT-PCR reads with MiXCR, one row per CDR3 protein. The sample has approximately 300,000 distinct CDR3 sequences, 22% seen once. The sample consisted of PBMCs from blood, taken less than 22 months after vaccination. This TCR came from a man aged 45-69 years who received an inactivated influenza vaccine.

In DNA, the CDR3 is TGTGCCTACCACAGGGGGGTGAACACTGAAGCTTTCTTT. Protein product: CAYHRGVNTEAFF. The rearrangement uses TRBV30 and TRBJ1-1; 8 bases align to TRBD1. Trimming removed 7 bases from V and 0 bases from J; junction bases left unmatched: 4. The CDR3 spans 13 residues. Germline-derived CDR1 and CDR2 are GTSNPN and SVGIG (reference sequence).